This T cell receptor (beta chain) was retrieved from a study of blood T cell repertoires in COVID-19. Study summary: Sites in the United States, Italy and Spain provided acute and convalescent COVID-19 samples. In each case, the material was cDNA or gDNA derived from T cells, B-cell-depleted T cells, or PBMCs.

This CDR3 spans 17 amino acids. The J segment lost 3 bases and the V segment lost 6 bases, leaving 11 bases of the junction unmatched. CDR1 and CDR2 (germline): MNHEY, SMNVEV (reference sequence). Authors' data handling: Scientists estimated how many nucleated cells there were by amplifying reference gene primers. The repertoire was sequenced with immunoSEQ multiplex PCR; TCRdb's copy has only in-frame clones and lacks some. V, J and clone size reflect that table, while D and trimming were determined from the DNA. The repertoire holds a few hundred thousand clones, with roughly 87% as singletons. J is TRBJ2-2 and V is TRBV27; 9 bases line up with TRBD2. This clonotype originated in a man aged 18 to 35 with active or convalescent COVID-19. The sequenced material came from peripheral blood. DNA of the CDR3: TGTGCCAGCAGCCGGAGAGGGCGGGAGGGCTACACCGGGGAGCTGTTTTTT. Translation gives CASSRRGREGYTGELFF.